This T cell receptor (beta chain) was captured in a study of blood T cell repertoires in COVID-19. Across the study: There were acute and convalescent COVID-19 samples, and they came from the United States, Italy and Spain.

Here immunoSEQ multiplex PCR was the method, and the copy in TCRdb shows in-frame clones only, minus some. The sample has 200,000 or so clones; 80% to 90% are singletons. This CDR3 region has 14 residues. The TCR was taken from a woman between 18 and 30 years old in a cohort exposed to, infected with or recovered from COVID-19 (not recorded which). Sequencing was done on a sample of PBMCs or T cells enriched from blood (not recorded which). This chain links TRBV21-1 with TRBJ2-3; TRBD2 was called by the table and not checked on the DNA. TRBV21-1 is assigned pseudogene status. The CDR3 spells CASNREGFTDTQYF. The CDR3 DNA reads TGTGCCAGCAACCGGGAGGGCTTCACAGATACGCAGTATTTT.